These 11 T cell receptor beta chains share one sample of origin, sequenced in a study of blood T cells in healthy people across ages. Together with a sample-barcoded 5' primer, a J-beta primer mix was included in a second PCR lasting 7 to 11 cycles. TCRdb itself ran the 5' RACE reads through MiXCR, one entry per CDR3 protein. The sample carries approximately 800,000 distinct CDR3 sequences, more than 20% recorded once. These data are also associated with another study on T cells of mothers and their children.

The sequenced material came from blood. The source is a boy younger than 18 in good health.

This clonotype has just a few counts. CDR3 region: CSANLGTDTQYF. In DNA, the CDR3 is TGCAGCGCCAATCTTGGCACAGATACGCAGTATTTT. The chain joins TRBV29-1 to TRBJ2-3; D is ambiguous. Deletions cut 7 bases from V and 1 base from J, with 9 bases between. Germline V CDR1 and CDR2: SQVTM, ANQGSEA. CDR3 length equals 12 residues.

This clonotype was observed a handful of times. The chain has TRBV7-2 and TRBJ1-4; D call uncertain. The CDR3 is made up of 15 amino acids. The V end lost 5 bases, the J end lost 0 bases, and 10 bases lay between the germline ends. Germline loops: CDR1 SGHTA, CDR2 FQGNSA. The CDR3 region has the DNA TGTGCCAGCAGCGAAGGCGGGCCAACTAATGAAAAACTGTTTTTT. It yields the protein CASSEGGPTNEKLFF.

The chain couples TRBV7-9 to TRBJ2-4; TRBD1 agrees at 8 bases. V trimming: 1 base; J trimming: 0 bases; junction bases outside the gene matches: 8. The CDR3 is 18 residues long. Germline loops: CDR1 SEHNR, CDR2 FQNEAQ (reference sequence). CDR3 amino acids: CASSLGVRGPLAKNIQYF. The CDR3 DNA reads as TGTGCCAGCAGCTTAGGTGTCAGGGGGCCACTAGCCAAAAACATTCAGTACTTC. The full variable domain, with the rest looked up from reference TRBV7-9 and TRBJ2-4, is DTGVSQNPRHKITKRGQNVTFRCDPISEHNRLYWYRQTLGQGPEFLTYFQNEAQLEKSRLLSDRFSAERPKGSFSTLEIQRTEQGDSAMYLCASSLGVRGPLAKNIQYFGAGTRLSVL.

This clonotype has more than one count but fewer than ten. This chain connects TRBV7-3 to TRBJ2-5, with TRBD1 matching 8 bases. The DNA matches TRBJ2-1 better at its end, which makes the J call doubtful. Looked up from germline, CDR1 is SGHTA and CDR2 is FQGTGA. This CDR3 region has 12 residues. Here the CDR3 DNA reads TGTGCCAGCAGCTCCCAGGGGGCCCCCCAGTTCTTC. Its translation: CASSSQGAPQFF.

The rearrangement links TRBV28 to TRBJ2-3; no reliable D call. V was shortened by 6 bases and J by 1 base, with 11 bases between the two germline ends. The CDR3 loop spans 14 amino acids. In germline, CDR1 is MDHEN, CDR2 SYDVKM. The CDR3 DNA sequence: TGTGCCAGCAGCCTAAACCTCCGCACAGATACGCAGTATTTT. It translates to CASSLNLRTDTQYF.

V usage is TRBV27 and J usage is TRBJ1-6, with D uncertain. V was trimmed by 5 bases and J by 3 bases, leaving 11 bases between them. Germline-derived CDR1 and CDR2 are MNHEY and SMNVEV (reference sequence). The CDR3 length is 15 residues. CDR3 DNA: TGTGCCAGCAGTAGAGACCGAAACTATAATTCACCCCTCCACTTT. Amino acids: CASSRDRNYNSPLHF.

The count of this clonotype is one. The rearrangement joins TRBV7-9 to TRBJ1-2; no clear D gene. This CDR3 spans 15 amino acids. Trimming took off 0 bases at V and 5 bases at J, with 13 bases between the two ends. Germline CDR1 and CDR2: SEHNR and FQNEAQ (reference sequence). CDR3 sequence (DNA): TGTGCCAGCAGCTTAGCCGGACTGCACGCTTATGGCTACACCTTC. This sequence encodes CASSLAGLHAYGYTF.

This clonotype showed up just a few times. The chain joins TRBV5-1 to TRBJ2-5; D gene uncertain. This CDR3 contains 13 residues. V shed 10 bases and J shed 0 bases, with 13 bases lying between them. Germline V gives CDR1 SGHRS, CDR2 YFSETQ. The CDR3: CAGGREYQETQYF. The CDR3, as DNA: TGCGCCGGCGGCCGCGAGTACCAAGAGACCCAGTACTTC.

The chain uses TRBV9 and TRBJ1-2, with 7 bases matching TRBD1. Looked up from germline, CDR1 is SGDLS and CDR2 is YYNGEE. J lost 8 bases, V lost 4 bases, and 8 bases had no gene match. The CDR3 has 13 amino acids. CDR3 sequence reads: CASSIPPGGGYTF. The CDR3 DNA is TGTGCCAGCAGCATCCCCCCAGGGGGGGGCTACACCTTC.

This clonotype has only a few counts. The rearrangement joins TRBV7-8 to TRBJ2-1, with TRBD2 matching over 10 bases. V lost 0 bases to trimming and J lost 3 bases; unmatched junction nucleotides: 2. This CDR3 comprises 16 residues. Germline V gene sequence: CDR1 SGHVS, CDR2 FQNEAQ. The CDR3 is CASSLAGLALYNEQFF. CDR3 DNA: TGTGCCAGCAGCTTAGCGGGACTAGCGCTCTACAATGAGCAGTTCTTC.

Points on this clonotype: This may stem from a read error, because a much larger clone lies one nucleotide away. This rearrangement joins TRBV29-1 to TRBJ2-1; 10 positions match TRBD1. The CDR3 loop spans 14 amino acids. The germline CDR1 and CDR2 sequences are SQVTM and ANQGSEA. CDR3: CSVGRQGAYSEQFF. Here the CDR3 DNA reads TGCAGCGTTGGAAGACAGGGGGCTTACAGTGAGCAGTTCTTC.